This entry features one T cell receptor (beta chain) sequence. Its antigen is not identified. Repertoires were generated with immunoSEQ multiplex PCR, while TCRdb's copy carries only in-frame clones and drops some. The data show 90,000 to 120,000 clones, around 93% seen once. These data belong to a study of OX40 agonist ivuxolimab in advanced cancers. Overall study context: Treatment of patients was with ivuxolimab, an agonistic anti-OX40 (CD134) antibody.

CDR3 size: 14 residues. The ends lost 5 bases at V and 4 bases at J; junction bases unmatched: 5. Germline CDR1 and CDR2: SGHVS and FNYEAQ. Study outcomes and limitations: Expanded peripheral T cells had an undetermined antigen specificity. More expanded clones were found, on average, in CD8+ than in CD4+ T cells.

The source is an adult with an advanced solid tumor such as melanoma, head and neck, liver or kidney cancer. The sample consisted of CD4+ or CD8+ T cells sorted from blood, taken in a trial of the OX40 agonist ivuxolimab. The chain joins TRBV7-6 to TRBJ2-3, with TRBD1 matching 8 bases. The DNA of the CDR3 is TGTGCCAGCAGCCCTGGACAGGGAGCAGATACGCAGTATTTT. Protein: CASSPGQGADTQYF.